Sequencing of this TCR beta chain was carried out in a study of blood T cell repertoires in COVID-19. Background on the study: T cells, B-cell-depleted T cells, or PBMCs supplied cDNA or gDNA.

Per germline, CDR1 SGHAT and CDR2 FQNNGV. This CDR3 has 13 amino acids. V lost 4 bases to trimming and J lost 6 bases, with 9 bases between them. The repertoire was sequenced with immunoSEQ multiplex PCR; TCRdb's copy has only in-frame clones and lacks some. The sample holds about 110,000 clones; 83% are singletons and the top ten take roughly 18%. The rearrangement joins TRBV11-2 to TRBJ2-2, with D possibly TRBD2 on 5 matching bases. The specimen was peripheral blood. The source is a woman in her fifties or sixties with acute or convalescent COVID-19. The CDR3 DNA reads TGTGCCAGCAGCTCCCGGGGATCCGGGGAGCTGTTTTTT. This codes for CASSSRGSGELFF.